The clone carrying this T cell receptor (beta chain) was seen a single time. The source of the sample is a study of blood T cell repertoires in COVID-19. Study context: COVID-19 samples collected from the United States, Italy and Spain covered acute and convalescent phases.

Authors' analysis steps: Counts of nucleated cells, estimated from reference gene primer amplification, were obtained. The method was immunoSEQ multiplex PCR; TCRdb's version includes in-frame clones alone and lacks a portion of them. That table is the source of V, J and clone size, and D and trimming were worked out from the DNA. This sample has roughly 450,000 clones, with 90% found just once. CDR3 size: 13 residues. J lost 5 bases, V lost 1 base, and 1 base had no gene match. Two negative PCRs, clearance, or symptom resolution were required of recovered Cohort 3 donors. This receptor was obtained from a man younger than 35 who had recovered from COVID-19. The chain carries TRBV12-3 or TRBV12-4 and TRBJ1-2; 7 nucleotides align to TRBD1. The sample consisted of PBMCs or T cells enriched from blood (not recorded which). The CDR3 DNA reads TGTGCCAGCAGTTTAGGGGACAGTTATGGCTACACCTTC. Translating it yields CASSLGDSYGYTF.